This paragraph reports one T cell receptor (beta chain). Germline V lookup: CDR1 LNHNV, CDR2 YYDKDF (reference sequence). V was cut by 4 bases and J by 7 bases, with 4 bases left in between. CDR3 length equals 11 residues. The data stem from a study of T-cell memory formation after mild COVID-19. Each CDR3 protein gets one entry after TCRdb re-called the 5' RACE reads with MiXCR. The sample yields approximately 560,000 distinct CDR3 sequences, around a sixth seen once. Input material: PBMCs or a T cell subset sorted from them (not recorded which). This TCR derives from an adult woman who had mild COVID-19 (a few samples of this study predate the infection). Cell type and time point are not known. The rearrangement joins TRBV15 to TRBJ1-4, with D uncertain. The CDR3 nucleotides read TGTGCCACCAGCACGAGTGAAAAACTGTTTTTT. This codes for CATSTSEKLFF.